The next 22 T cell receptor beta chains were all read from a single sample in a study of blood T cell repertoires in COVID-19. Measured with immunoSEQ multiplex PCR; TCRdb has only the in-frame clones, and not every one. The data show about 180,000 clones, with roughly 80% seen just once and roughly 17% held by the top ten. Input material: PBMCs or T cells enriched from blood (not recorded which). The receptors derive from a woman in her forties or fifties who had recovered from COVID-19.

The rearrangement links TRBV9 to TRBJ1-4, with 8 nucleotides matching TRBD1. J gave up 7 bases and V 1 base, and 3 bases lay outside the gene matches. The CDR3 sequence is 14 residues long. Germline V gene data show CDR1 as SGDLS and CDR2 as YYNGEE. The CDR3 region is CASSVQGAPEKLFF. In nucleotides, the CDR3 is TGTGCCAGCAGCGTACAGGGGGCGCCTGAAAAACTGTTTTTT. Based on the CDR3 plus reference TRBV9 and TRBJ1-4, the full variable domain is DSGVTQTPKHLITATGQRVTLRCSPRSGDLSVYWYQQSLDQGLQFLIQYYNGEERAKGNILERFSAQQFPDLHSELNLSSLELGDSALYFCASSVQGAPEKLFFGSGTQLSVL.

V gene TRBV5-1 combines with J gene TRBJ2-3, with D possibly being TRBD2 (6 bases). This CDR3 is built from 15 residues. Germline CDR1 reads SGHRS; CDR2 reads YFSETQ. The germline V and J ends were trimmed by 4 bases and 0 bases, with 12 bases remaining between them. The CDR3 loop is CASSPGRGSTDTQYF. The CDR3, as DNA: TGCGCCAGCAGCCCGGGGCGGGGCAGCACAGATACGCAGTATTTT.

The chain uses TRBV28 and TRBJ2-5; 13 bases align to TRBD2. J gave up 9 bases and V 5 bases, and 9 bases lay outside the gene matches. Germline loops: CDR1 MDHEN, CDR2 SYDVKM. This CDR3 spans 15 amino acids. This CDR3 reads CASSPGLAGSGAQYF. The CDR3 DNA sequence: TGTGCCAGCAGTCCGGGACTAGCGGGGTCTGGGGCCCAGTACTTC.

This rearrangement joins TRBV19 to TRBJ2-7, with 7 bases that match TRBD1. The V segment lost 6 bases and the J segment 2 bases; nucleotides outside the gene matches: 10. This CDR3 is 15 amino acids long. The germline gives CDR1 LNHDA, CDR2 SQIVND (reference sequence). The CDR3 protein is CASSPRTGETYEQYF. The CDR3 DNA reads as TGTGCCAGTAGCCCGAGGACAGGCGAAACCTACGAGCAGTACTTC.

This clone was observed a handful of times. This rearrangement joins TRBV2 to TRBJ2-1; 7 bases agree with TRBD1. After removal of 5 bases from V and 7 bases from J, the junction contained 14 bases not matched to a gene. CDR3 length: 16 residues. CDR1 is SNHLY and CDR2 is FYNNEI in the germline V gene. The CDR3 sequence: CASSSTTGVARNEQFF. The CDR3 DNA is TGTGCCAGCAGTTCTACTACAGGGGTGGCTCGGAATGAGCAGTTCTTC.

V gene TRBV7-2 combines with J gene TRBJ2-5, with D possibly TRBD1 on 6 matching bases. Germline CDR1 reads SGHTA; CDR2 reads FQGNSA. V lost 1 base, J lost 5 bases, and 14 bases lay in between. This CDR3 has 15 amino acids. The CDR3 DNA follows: TGTGCCAGCAGCTTAGGGACAGCTAGATGGGAGACCCAGTACTTC. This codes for CASSLGTARWETQYF.

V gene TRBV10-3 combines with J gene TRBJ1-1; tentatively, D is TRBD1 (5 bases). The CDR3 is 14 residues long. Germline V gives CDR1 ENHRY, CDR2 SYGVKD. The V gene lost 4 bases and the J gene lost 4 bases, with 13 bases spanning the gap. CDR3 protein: CAISGQLPGTEAFF. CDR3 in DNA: TGTGCCATCAGTGGACAGCTCCCGGGCACTGAAGCTTTCTTT.

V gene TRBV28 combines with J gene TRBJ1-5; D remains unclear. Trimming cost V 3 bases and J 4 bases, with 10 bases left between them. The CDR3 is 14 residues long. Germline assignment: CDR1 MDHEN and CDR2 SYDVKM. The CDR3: CASSFVRGNQPQHF. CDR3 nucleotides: TGTGCCAGCAGTTTTGTCCGAGGGAATCAGCCCCAGCATTTT.

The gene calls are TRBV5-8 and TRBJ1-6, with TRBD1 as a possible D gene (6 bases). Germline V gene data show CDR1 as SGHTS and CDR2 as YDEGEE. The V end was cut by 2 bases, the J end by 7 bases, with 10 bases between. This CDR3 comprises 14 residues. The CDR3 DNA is TGTGCCAGCAGCTTCGCCAGGGGAAATTCACCCCTCCACTTT. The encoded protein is CASSFARGNSPLHF. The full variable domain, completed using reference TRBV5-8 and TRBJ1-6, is EAGVTQSPTHLIKTRGQQATLRCSPISGHTSVYWYQQALGLGLQFLLWYDEGEERNRGNFPPRFSGRQFPNYSSELNVNALELEDSALYLCASSFARGNSPLHFGNGTRLTVT.

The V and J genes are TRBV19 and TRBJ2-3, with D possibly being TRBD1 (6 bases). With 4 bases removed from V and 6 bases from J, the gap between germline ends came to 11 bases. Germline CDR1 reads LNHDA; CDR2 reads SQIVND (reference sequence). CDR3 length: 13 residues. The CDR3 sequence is CASSNGQSDTQYF. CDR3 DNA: TGTGCCAGTAGTAACGGACAGTCGGATACGCAGTATTTT.

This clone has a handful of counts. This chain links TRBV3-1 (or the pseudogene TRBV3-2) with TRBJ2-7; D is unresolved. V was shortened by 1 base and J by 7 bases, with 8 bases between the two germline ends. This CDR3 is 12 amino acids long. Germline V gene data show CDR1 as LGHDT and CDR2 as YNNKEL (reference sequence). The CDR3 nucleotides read TGTGCCAGCAGCCAAGCTAACGGGGAGCAGTACTTC. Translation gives CASSQANGEQYF.

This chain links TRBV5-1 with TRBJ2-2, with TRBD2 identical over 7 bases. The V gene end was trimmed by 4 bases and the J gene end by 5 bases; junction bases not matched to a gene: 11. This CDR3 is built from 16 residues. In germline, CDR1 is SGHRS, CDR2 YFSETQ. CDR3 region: CASSPGEAGWTGELFF. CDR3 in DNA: TGCGCCAGCAGCCCCGGGGAAGCGGGATGGACCGGGGAGCTGTTTTTT. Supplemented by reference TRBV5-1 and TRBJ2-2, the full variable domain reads KAGVTQTPRYLIKTRGQQVTLSCSPISGHRSVSWYQQTPGQGLQFLFEYFSETQRNKGNFPGRFSGRQFSNSRSEMNVSTLELGDSALYLCASSPGEAGWTGELFFGEGSRLTVL.

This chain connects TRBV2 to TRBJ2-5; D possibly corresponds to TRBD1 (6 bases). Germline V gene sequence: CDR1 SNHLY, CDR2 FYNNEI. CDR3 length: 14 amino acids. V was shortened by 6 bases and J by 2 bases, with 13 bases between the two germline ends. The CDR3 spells CASSDPGQQETQYF. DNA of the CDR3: TGTGCCAGCAGCGACCCCGGACAGCAAGAGACCCAGTACTTC.

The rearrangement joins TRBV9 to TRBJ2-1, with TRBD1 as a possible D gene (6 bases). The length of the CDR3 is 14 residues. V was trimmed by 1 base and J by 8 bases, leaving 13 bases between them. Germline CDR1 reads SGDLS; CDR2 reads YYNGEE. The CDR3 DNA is TGTGCCAGCAGCGTAAGGGCGGACAGCGATGAGCAGTTCTTC. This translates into CASSVRADSDEQFF.

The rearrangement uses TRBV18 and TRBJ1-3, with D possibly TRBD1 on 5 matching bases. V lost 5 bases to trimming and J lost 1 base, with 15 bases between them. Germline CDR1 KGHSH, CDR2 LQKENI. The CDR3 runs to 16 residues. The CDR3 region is CASSTDSPRSGNTIYF. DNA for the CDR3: TGTGCCAGCTCAACAGACAGCCCGAGGTCTGGAAACACCATATATTTT.

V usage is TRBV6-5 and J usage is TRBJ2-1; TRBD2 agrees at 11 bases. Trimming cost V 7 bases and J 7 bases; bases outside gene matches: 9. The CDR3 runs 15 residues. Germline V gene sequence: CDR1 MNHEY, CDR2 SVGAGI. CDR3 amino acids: CASKTGTSGRNEQFF. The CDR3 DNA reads TGTGCCAGCAAAACCGGGACTAGCGGCCGAAATGAGCAGTTCTTC.

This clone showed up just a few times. CDR3 nucleotide sequence: TGTGCCACCAGTGATCCCCGGGACAGGGCCGGGGAGCTGTTTTTT. Translating gives CATSDPRDRAGELFF. The V gene is TRBV24-1, the J gene TRBJ2-2; the match to TRBD1 covers 9 bases. The length of the CDR3 is 15 residues. V was clipped by 3 bases and J by 6 bases; unmatched bases: 4. The germline CDR1 and CDR2 sequences are KGHDR and SFDVKD.

The CDR3 loop reads CASSPTGKEAFF. For the CDR3, the DNA is TGTGCCAGCAGCCCTACAGGGAAGGAAGCTTTCTTT. V gene TRBV27 combines with J gene TRBJ1-1; possible D gene TRBD1, 6 bases. V shed 6 bases and J shed 8 bases, with 13 bases lying between them. The length of the CDR3 is 12 residues. Germline lookup yields CDR1 MNHEY and CDR2 SMNVEV (reference sequence).

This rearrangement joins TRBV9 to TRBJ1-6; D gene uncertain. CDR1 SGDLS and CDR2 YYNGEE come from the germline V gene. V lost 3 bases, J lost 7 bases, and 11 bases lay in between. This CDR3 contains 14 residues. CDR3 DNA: TGTGCCAGCAGCGGACATTTCGGAAATTCACCCCTCCACTTT. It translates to CASSGHFGNSPLHF.

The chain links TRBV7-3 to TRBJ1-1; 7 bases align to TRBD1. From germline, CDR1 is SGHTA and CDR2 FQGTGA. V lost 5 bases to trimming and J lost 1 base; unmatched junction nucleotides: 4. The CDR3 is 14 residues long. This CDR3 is CASSERGQNTEAFF. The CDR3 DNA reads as TGTGCCAGCAGCGAGAGGGGGCAGAACACTGAAGCTTTCTTT. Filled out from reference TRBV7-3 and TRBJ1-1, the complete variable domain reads GAGVSQTPSNKVTEKGKYVELRCDPISGHTALYWYRQSLGQGPEFLIYFQGTGAADDSGLPNDRFFAVRPEGSVSTLKIQRTERGDSAVYLCASSERGQNTEAFFGQGTRLTVV.

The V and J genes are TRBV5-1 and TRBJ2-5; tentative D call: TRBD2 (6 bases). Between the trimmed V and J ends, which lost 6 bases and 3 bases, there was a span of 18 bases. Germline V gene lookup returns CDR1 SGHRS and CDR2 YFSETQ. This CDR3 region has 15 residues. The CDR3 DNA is TGCGCCAGCACGCTCCGAGGAGGGTATGAAGAGACCCAGTACTTC. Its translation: CASTLRGGYEETQYF.

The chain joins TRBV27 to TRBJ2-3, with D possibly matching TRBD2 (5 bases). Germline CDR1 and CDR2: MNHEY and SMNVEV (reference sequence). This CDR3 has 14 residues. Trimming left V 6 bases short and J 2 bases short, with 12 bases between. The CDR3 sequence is CASRNTGNTDTQYF. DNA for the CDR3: TGTGCCAGCAGGAACACGGGGAACACAGATACGCAGTATTTT.